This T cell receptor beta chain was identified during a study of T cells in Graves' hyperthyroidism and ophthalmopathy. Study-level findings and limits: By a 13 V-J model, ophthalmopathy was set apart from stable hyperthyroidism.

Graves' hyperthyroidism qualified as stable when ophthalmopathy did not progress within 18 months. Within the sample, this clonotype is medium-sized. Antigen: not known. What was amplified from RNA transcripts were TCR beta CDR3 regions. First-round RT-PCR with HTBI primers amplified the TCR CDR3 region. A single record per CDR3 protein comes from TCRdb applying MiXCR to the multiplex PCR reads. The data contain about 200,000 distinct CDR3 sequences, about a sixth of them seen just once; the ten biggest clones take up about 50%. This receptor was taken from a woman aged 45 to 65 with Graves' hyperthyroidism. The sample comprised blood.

For the CDR3, the DNA is TGTGCCAGCAGGGGACAAAGCTCCTACGAGCAGTACTTC. It codes for CASRGQSSYEQYF. The J gene is TRBJ2-7, the V gene TRBV28, with D perhaps matching TRBD1 (6 bases). From germline, CDR1 is MDHEN and CDR2 SYDVKM. The V and J ends lost 6 bases and 0 bases respectively, with 9 bases between them. The CDR3 runs to 13 residues.